What follows are 17 T cell receptor beta chains derived from one specimen sequenced in a study of blood T cell repertoires in COVID-19 (dated by TCRdb to 2018 to 2020). The library was built by means of the immunoSEQ multiplex PCR assay. Held by TCRdb, this immuneACCESS table contains in-frame sequences only and omits some clones. Under half of the omission traces to an unresolved V gene where checked; the cause of the rest is unknown. This sample lists some 93,000 clones; about 86% were detected once. The top ten constitute around a sixth of the sample. Sample: peripheral blood. Receptors were obtained from a woman older than 75 with acute or convalescent COVID-19.

The chain employs TRBV20-1 and TRBJ2-1, with D perhaps TRBD1 (5 bases). V gave up 3 bases and J gave up 3 bases, with 15 bases separating them. The CDR3 loop spans 15 amino acids. Germline CDR1 and CDR2: DFQATT and SNEGSKA (reference sequence). CDR3 sequence reads: CSASLPAGNYNEQFF. In DNA form, the CDR3 reads TGCAGTGCTAGTTTGCCGGCAGGGAACTACAATGAGCAGTTCTTC.

V and J are TRBV19 and TRBJ1-2; the D is unclear. Germline V CDR1 and CDR2: LNHDA, SQIVND (reference sequence). This CDR3 comprises 12 residues. The V end lost 7 bases, the J end lost 4 bases, and 10 bases lay between the germline ends. In DNA, the CDR3 is TGTGCCAGTAACCCGGGTGGCTATGGCTACACCTTC. Protein product: CASNPGGYGYTF.

In its sample, this clone was seen once. The V call is TRBV3-1 (or the pseudogene TRBV3-2), the J call TRBJ2-7, with 10 bases identical to TRBD1. With V trimmed by 4 bases and J by 13 bases, 4 bases remained unmatched. Germline assignment: CDR1 LGHDT and CDR2 YNNKEL (reference sequence). This CDR3 comprises 11 residues. This CDR3 is CASSPGTGVYF. The CDR3 region has the DNA TGTGCCAGCAGCCCCGGGACAGGGGTTTACTTC.

The rearrangement joins TRBV5-1 to TRBJ1-3; D is uncertain. V lost 4 bases and J lost 0, with 8 bases in between. The CDR3 is 14 amino acids. Germline V gene data show CDR1 as SGHRS and CDR2 as YFSETQ. CDR3 loop: CASSPGISGNTIYF. For the CDR3, the DNA is TGCGCCAGCAGCCCGGGAATCTCTGGAAACACCATATATTTT.

The V call is TRBV27, the J call TRBJ2-7; D ambiguous. Germline CDR1 reads MNHEY; CDR2 reads SMNVEV (reference sequence). The CDR3 spans 15 residues. V was clipped by 4 bases and J by 5 bases, with 18 bases between them. The CDR3 loop reads CASSSPGNSRHEQYF. The DNA of the CDR3 is TGTGCCAGCAGTTCCCCAGGAAATAGTAGACACGAGCAGTACTTC.

This clone was counted once. The CDR3 nucleotides read TGTGCCAGCAGCTTGGGCCAGGGGGGTAATGAAAAACTGTTTTTT. Its protein product is CASSLGQGGNEKLFF. The chain is built from TRBV5-4 and TRBJ1-4, with TRBD1 matching 7 bases. CDR1 is SGHNT and CDR2 is YYREEE in the germline V gene (reference sequence). This CDR3 is 15 amino acids long. Unmatched junction bases numbered 3, after V lost 0 bases and J lost 4 bases.

Details on this clone: At one boundary the junction diverges from the germline segment, which might be a read error. The sample carries other DNA sequences with the same CDR3. This sequence joins TRBV3-1 (or the pseudogene TRBV3-2) and TRBJ1-1; tentative D call: TRBD1 (6 bases). CDR3 size: 13 residues. Germline CDR1 and CDR2: LGHDT and YNNKEL (reference sequence). CDR3 in amino acids: CASSHRGGTEAFF. CDR3 in DNA: TGCGCCAGCAGCCATCGAGGGGGCACTGAAGCTTTCTTT.

V and J are TRBV18 and TRBJ1-6; 9 bases line up with TRBD1. There are 15 residues in the CDR3. From germline, CDR1 is KGHSH and CDR2 LQKENI. After removal of 5 bases from V and 6 bases from J, the junction contained 5 bases not matched to a gene. Here the CDR3 DNA reads TGTGCCAGCTCAGACAGACAGGGGGGTAATTCACCCCTCCACTTT. Encoded protein: CASSDRQGGNSPLHF.

CDR3 DNA sequence: TGTGCCAGCAGTTACAGCGGCGCTGGGGCCAACGTCCTGACTTTC. This codes for CASSYSGAGANVLTF. The genes are TRBV6-5 and TRBJ2-6, with D perhaps TRBD2 (5 bases). V was clipped by 2 bases and J by 2 bases, with 7 bases between them. Germline-derived CDR1 and CDR2 are MNHEY and SVGAGI. CDR3 size: 15 residues.

This clone was recorded only once. The chain couples TRBV5-8 to TRBJ2-3, with 8 nucleotides matching TRBD1. The CDR3 consists of 15 residues. V shed 3 bases and J 7 bases; nucleotides not matched to a gene: 10. From germline, CDR1 is SGHTS and CDR2 YDEGEE. CDR3 in DNA: TGTGCCAGCAGCTCCAGGGACAGGCGGGCGAATACGCAGTATTTT. Protein: CASSSRDRRANTQYF.

The CDR3 loop reads CASSQATGRYNSPLHF. CDR3 DNA sequence: TGTGCCAGCAGCCAAGCGACAGGTCGTTATAATTCACCCCTCCACTTT. The chain carries TRBV3-1 (or the pseudogene TRBV3-2) and TRBJ1-6, with D perhaps TRBD1 (6 bases). V lost 1 base and J 4 bases, leaving 11 bases between the germline ends. The CDR3 spans 16 residues. In germline, CDR1 is LGHDT, CDR2 YNNKEL (reference sequence).

The rearrangement joins TRBV7-2 to TRBJ1-6, with a possible D match to TRBD1 (5 bases). There are 15 residues in the CDR3. The V end was cut by 1 base, the J end by 3 bases, with 7 bases between. Germline values: CDR1 SGHTA, CDR2 FQGNSA. This CDR3 reads CASSLDRFYNSPLHF. The CDR3 DNA is TGTGCCAGCAGCTTAGACAGGTTCTATAATTCACCCCTCCACTTT.

V is TRBV29-1 and J is TRBJ1-5, with 8 bases that match TRBD1. V shed 5 bases and J 7 bases; nucleotides not matched to a gene: 10. The CDR3 is 14 amino acids. The germline V gene encodes CDR1 SQVTM and CDR2 ANQGSEA. CDR3 residues: CSVSRGQGGQPQHF. CDR3 coding DNA: TGCAGCGTTTCCCGCGGACAGGGAGGGCAGCCCCAGCATTTT. Supplemented by reference TRBV29-1 and TRBJ1-5, the full variable domain reads SAVISQKPSRDICQRGTSLTIQCQVDSQVTMMFWYRQQPGQSLTLIATANQGSEATYESGFVIDKFPISRPNLTFSTLTVSNMSPEDSSIYLCSVSRGQGGQPQHFGDGTRLSIL.

This sequence joins TRBV5-4 and TRBJ1-1; no clear D gene. The CDR3 is 14 amino acids. The germline V gene encodes CDR1 SGHNT and CDR2 YYREEE (reference sequence). V gave up 4 bases and J gave up 7 bases, with 17 bases separating them. The CDR3 nucleotides are TGTGCCAGCAGCCTGGGGTTGAAGGCGGGTGAAGCTTTCTTT. This sequence encodes CASSLGLKAGEAFF.

The sample holds one count of this clone. The chain joins TRBV5-4 to TRBJ1-6, with D perhaps matching TRBD1 (6 bases). The CDR3 covers 15 residues. Germline-derived CDR1 and CDR2 are SGHNT and YYREEE (reference sequence). V was clipped by 2 bases and J by 3 bases, with 9 bases between them. The CDR3 region is CASSLQGVYNSPLHF. DNA for the CDR3: TGTGCCAGCAGCTTACAGGGCGTCTATAATTCACCCCTCCACTTT.

This chain joins TRBV10-3 and TRBJ1-5; 7 bases match TRBD1. The CDR3 spans 15 residues. The J segment lost 3 bases and the V segment lost 3 bases, leaving 5 bases of the junction unmatched. Germline V gives CDR1 ENHRY, CDR2 SYGVKD. In nucleotides, the CDR3 is TGTGCCATCAGTGAAGGGCAGGGGGTCAATCAGCCCCAGCATTTT. It codes for CAISEGQGVNQPQHF.

This chain uses TRBV11-3 with TRBJ2-1; TRBD2 might be the D (5 bases). The CDR3 is 14 amino acids. V gave up 5 bases and J gave up 8 bases, with 16 bases separating them. In germline, CDR1 is SGHNT, CDR2 YENEEA. CDR3 bases: TGTGCCAGCAGCCCCTCTCGGGGTACCGATGAGCAGTTCTTC. This gives the protein CASSPSRGTDEQFF. The whole variable domain, remainder taken from reference TRBV11-3 and TRBJ2-1, is EAGVVQSPRYKIIEKKQPVAFWCNPISGHNTLYWYLQNLGQGPELLIRYENEEAVDDSQLPKDRFSAERLKGVDSTLKIQPAELGDSAVYLCASSPSRGTDEQFFGPGTRLTVL.